The 7 T cell receptor beta chains below all came from one sample that was sequenced in a study of shared clonotypes between healthy human individuals (dated by TCRdb to 2018 to 2020). Library creation used the immunoSEQ multiplex PCR assay. TCRdb took over this immuneACCESS table, retaining in-frame rearrangements with V and J assigned. Such tables are incomplete; in checked studies, under half of the missing clones stem from an unresolved V gene, and the remainder is unexplained. The sample table lists 2 million to 3 million clones, roughly 93% of them with a count of one. About 0.34% of the sample is in the top ten clones. Material: naive CD4+ T cells from PBMCs. The sample's cell subset or site label, decoded: CD45RA+ positively selected. The receptors stem from a man between 18 and 29 years old in good health. Some clones in this sample may be carry-over from other donors' samples.

This chain joins TRBV5-1 and TRBJ1-2; maybe TRBD1 (6 bases). In germline, CDR1 is SGHRS, CDR2 YFSETQ. V dropped 6 bases and J dropped 1 base, with 13 bases sitting between them. This CDR3 spans 14 amino acids. CDR3 bases: TGCGCCAGCAACAAGGGGGACCATAACTATGGCTACACCTTC. Amino acids: CASNKGDHNYGYTF.

The gene calls are TRBV2 and TRBJ1-1; the D gene is possibly TRBD1 (6 bases). Per the germline V gene, CDR1 is SNHLY and CDR2 is FYNNEI. The CDR3 runs to 13 residues. Trimming took 4 bases from V and 6 from J, leaving 12 bases between them. The DNA of the CDR3 is TGTGCCAGCAGTGCCAGGGGTCCTTCTGAAGCTTTCTTT. This translates into CASSARGPSEAFF.

V usage is TRBV7-2 and J usage is TRBJ1-5, with D unclear. Trimming took off 1 base at V and 0 bases at J, with 10 bases between the two ends. This CDR3 is 16 amino acids long. CDR1 is SGHTA, CDR2 FQGNSA, per germline. The CDR3 is CASSLEVRVSNQPQHF. Here the CDR3 DNA reads TGTGCCAGCAGCTTAGAGGTACGGGTTAGCAATCAGCCCCAGCATTTT.

The gene calls are TRBV6-6 and TRBJ2-7, with no clear D. V was trimmed by 0 bases and J by 5 bases, leaving 8 bases between them. CDR3 size: 13 residues. CDR1 and CDR2 (germline): MNHNY, SVGAGI (reference sequence). The CDR3 sequence is CASSYSMNNEQYF. The CDR3 coding sequence is TGTGCCAGCAGTTACTCTATGAACAACGAGCAGTACTTC.

The chain recombines TRBV11-3 with TRBJ2-5; D is perhaps TRBD1 (5 bases). Germline loops: CDR1 SGHNT, CDR2 YENEEA. Trimming left V 0 bases short and J 5 bases short, with 16 bases between. This CDR3 has 16 residues. The CDR3 reads CASSLDGAQGYETQYF. The DNA of the CDR3 is TGTGCCAGCAGCTTAGATGGGGCTCAGGGTTACGAGACCCAGTACTTC.

On this clone itself: This same CDR3 is encoded by further DNA sequences in the sample. This chain joins TRBV6-5 and TRBJ2-7; the D gene is possibly TRBD2 (5 bases). V lost 0 bases, J lost 6 bases, and 9 bases lay in between. Germline V CDR1 and CDR2: MNHEY, SVGAGI. This CDR3 has 13 residues. As DNA, the CDR3 is TGTGCCAGCAGTTACTCCGAGGGCGGCGAGCAGTACTTC. Protein: CASSYSEGGEQYF.

This chain connects TRBV12-2 to TRBJ2-1; the table's D call of TRBD1 was not tested on the DNA. TRBV12-2 represents a pseudogene. This CDR3 has 13 residues. The CDR3 region is CASRLIRNGEQFF. In DNA form, the CDR3 reads TGTGCAAGTCGCTTAATCAGGAATGGTGAGCAGTTCTTC.